This TCR beta chain appears in the sequencing data of a study of blood T cell repertoires in COVID-19. Study-level information: COVID-19 samples collected from the United States, Italy and Spain covered acute and convalescent phases. T cells, B-cell-depleted T cells, or PBMCs provided the cDNA or gDNA that served as material.

Only in-frame clones appear in the TCRdb table, and some are missing; sequencing was by immunoSEQ multiplex PCR. Of approximately 93,000 clones listed, around 74% are singletons. V was shortened by 0 bases and J by 6 bases, with 13 bases between the two germline ends. Germline lookup yields CDR1 SGDLS and CDR2 YYNGEE. CDR3 length: 15 amino acids. Those enrolled in Seattle joined during active infection and were followed longitudinally afterward. This sequence originates from a man aged 70-80 years with COVID-19, enrolled during active disease. The rearrangement links TRBV9 to TRBJ2-1; perhaps TRBD2 as D (6 bases). The material sequenced was peripheral blood. The CDR3 nucleotides are TGTGCCAGCAGCGTAGACGGGAGCCTCTTCAATGAGCAGTTCTTC. Its protein product is CASSVDGSLFNEQFF.